This paragraph covers one T cell receptor beta chain sequence. Germline V gives CDR1 SGHVS, CDR2 FQNEAQ. The CDR3 sequence is 16 residues long. Between the trimmed V and J ends, which lost 10 bases and 0 bases, there was a span of 19 bases. This specimen comes from a study of blood T cell repertoires in COVID-19. Study-level background: Acute-phase and convalescent COVID-19 samples originated in the United States, Italy and Spain.

Study processing details: How many nucleated cells were present was estimated from reference gene primer amplification. Method: immunoSEQ multiplex PCR; TCRdb's copy keeps in-frame clones and lacks some. V, J and clone size are taken as reported in that table, and D and trimming were inferred from the DNA itself. The data show approximately 51,000 clones, about 85% seen once. The V gene is TRBV7-8, the J gene TRBJ1-3; D may be TRBD1 (6 bases). Sequencing input: peripheral blood. The clonotype originates from a human donor in a cohort sampled during active COVID-19. The CDR3 DNA sequence: TGTGCCACCGCGGGGGGCGGACAGAGCTCTGGAAACACCATATATTTT. Translated: CATAGGGQSSGNTIYF.